This T cell receptor (beta chain) stems from a study of early T cells in non-severe SARS-CoV-2 infection. For the study at large: The input, bulk RNA from unsorted whole blood, was sequenced, and chains were unpaired.

TCRdb reprocessed the 5' RACE reads with MiXCR, giving one entry per CDR3 protein. The sample shows around 110,000 distinct CDR3 sequences, around 10% of them seen only once. Concerning this clonotype itself: The target antigen is unknown.

The CDR3 extends over 11 amino acids. The germline V gene encodes CDR1 WSHSY and CDR2 SAAADI. V was clipped by 5 bases and J by 4 bases, with 4 bases between them. Study observations and caveats: Private and CD4 specificities were missed by VDJdb matching, which favored anti-spike CD8 responses.

Sequencing input: whole blood. This receptor was taken from an adult who was a healthcare worker with PCR-confirmed SARS-CoV-2 infection or an uninfected control (not recorded which). The chain uses TRBV10-2 and TRBJ2-3; D gene uncertain. The CDR3 DNA sequence: TGCGCCAGCAGTCCTGCAGATACGCAGTATTTT. Its translation: CASSPADTQYF.